The rows below give T cell receptor beta chains drawn from one sample of a study of tumor-infiltrating lymphocytes in glioblastoma multiforme. TCRdb used MiXCR to reprocess the multiplex PCR reads, holding one entry per CDR3 protein. Here the sample spans about 16,000 distinct CDR3 sequences, 60% to 75% being singletons. The specimen was brain tumor tissue. These receptors were obtained from a male donor with glioblastoma. CDR3s include the opening cysteine and the closing phenylalanine or tryptophan. D genes are given only for firm matches. The size field is filled for only some rows; it gives once, few, many or a size class.

J: TRBJ2-1
D: NA
V: TRBV11-2
size: NA
DNA: TGTGCCGGCATCTTGGCCCCCCTCAGGGTCAATGAGCAGTTCTTC
CDR3: CAGILAPLRVNEQFF

J: TRBJ2-7
D: TRBD2
V: TRBV20-1
size: NA
DNA: TGCAGTGTCAGGAACCCCAGCGGGAGTGTCTACGAACAGTACTTC
CDR3: CSVRNPSGSVYEQYF

J: TRBJ1-2
D: NA
V: TRBV6-6
size: NA
DNA: TGTGCCAGCAGTTACTCGATCAGTGCTAACTATGGCTACACTTTC
CDR3: CASSYSISANYGYTF

J: TRBJ1-2
D: NA
V: TRBV6-2/TRBV6-3
size: NA
DNA: TGTGCCAGCAGTTACACCTTCCGGGACGGACGCCCCGTAAGGGGTGGCTACACCTTC
CDR3: CASSYTFRDGRPVRGGYTF

J: TRBJ2-3
D: NA
V: TRBV11-3
size: NA
DNA: TGTGCCAGCAGCTTAGTCCCAGATACGCAGTATTTT
CDR3: CASSLVPDTQYF

J: TRBJ2-2
D: NA
V: TRBV5-1
size: NA
DNA: TGCGCCAGCAGCGGGCGACGGTGGAACACCGGGGAGCTGTTTTTT
CDR3: CASSGRRWNTGELFF

J: TRBJ2-1
D: NA
V: TRBV14
size: few
DNA: TGTGCCAGCAGACTCTCTAGCTCCCCTTACAATGAGCAGTTCTTC
CDR3: CASRLSSSPYNEQFF

J: TRBJ1-5
D: NA
V: TRBV12-3/TRBV12-4
size: medium-sized
DNA: TGTGCCAGCAGTTTAGGATTAGACAGCAATCAGCCCCAGCATTTT
CDR3: CASSLGLDSNQPQHF

J: TRBJ1-5
D: NA
V: TRBV20-1
size: NA
DNA: TGCAGTGCTAACGCAGGTGCGCATCAGCCCCAGCATTTT
CDR3: CSANAGAHQPQHF

J: TRBJ2-1
D: NA
V: TRBV24-1
size: few
DNA: TGTGCCACCAGTGATTTGCCCTTGAGTAAGGGCTCCTACAATGAGCAGTTCTTC
CDR3: CATSDLPLSKGSYNEQFF

J: TRBJ2-2
D: TRBD1
V: TRBV7-8
size: NA
DNA: TGTGCCAGCAGCTTCCGACAGGGAACCGGGGAGCTGTTTTTT
CDR3: CASSFRQGTGELFF

J: TRBJ2-7
D: NA
V: TRBV11-2
size: NA
DNA: TGTGCCAGCAGCTGGGACAGCGGGGCCTCGACCTGCGAGCAGTACTTC
CDR3: CASSWDSGASTCEQYF

J: TRBJ2-7
D: TRBD2
V: TRBV4-3
size: NA
DNA: TGCGCCAGCAGCTATGGGGGAGGGTACGAGCAGTACTTC
CDR3: CASSYGGGYEQYF

J: TRBJ2-5
D: NA
V: TRBV10-2
size: once
DNA: TGCGCCAGCAATACGGGAGACGAGACCCAGTACTTC
CDR3: CASNTGDETQYF

J: TRBJ1-4
D: NA
V: TRBV20-1
size: NA
DNA: TGCAGTGCTAGAGATTACCGGGTTAATGAAAAACTGTTTTTT
CDR3: CSARDYRVNEKLFF

J: TRBJ1-6
D: NA
V: TRBV11-1
size: NA
DNA: TGTGCCAGCAGCTTAGCGCTCCATTCACCCCTCCACTTT
CDR3: CASSLALHSPLHF

J: TRBJ2-4
D: TRBD2
V: TRBV7-8
size: NA
DNA: TGTGCCAGCAGCTCGGGGGGGGGGCTAGCGGGAGTGTCAGGGAACATTCAGTACTTC
CDR3: CASSSGGGLAGVSGNIQYF

J: TRBJ1-1
D: NA
V: TRBV4-1
size: many
DNA: TGCGCCAGCAGCCAGGAGGATATGAACACTGAAGCTTTCTTT
CDR3: CASSQEDMNTEAFF

J: TRBJ2-5
D: NA
V: TRBV6-5
size: NA
DNA: TGTGCCAGGAATTATTACGGGGGCGATACCCAGTACTTC
CDR3: CARNYYGGDTQYF

J: TRBJ2-2
D: NA
V: TRBV11-3
size: many
DNA: TGTGCCAGCAGCCCAGGGGTCTCCACCGGGGAGCTGTTTTTT
CDR3: CASSPGVSTGELFF

J: TRBJ2-7
D: TRBD2
V: TRBV28
size: many
DNA: TGTGCCAGCAGCCCCGGGACTAGCGCCTACGAGCAGTACTTC
CDR3: CASSPGTSAYEQYF

J: TRBJ1-2
D: TRBD1
V: TRBV20-1
size: few
DNA: TGCAGTGCGGATCCGGGACAGGGACAGAATGGCTACACCTTC
CDR3: CSADPGQGQNGYTF

J: TRBJ2-2
D: TRBD1
V: TRBV20-1
size: NA
DNA: TGCAGTGCTAGTGACGCAGGGGGTCTCACCGGGGAGCTGTTTTTC
CDR3: CSASDAGGLTGELFF

J: TRBJ1-2
D: NA
V: TRBV20-1
size: NA
DNA: TGCAGTGCCCCGACAGATTATCACTATGGCTACACCTTC
CDR3: CSAPTDYHYGYTF

J: TRBJ2-3
D: TRBD2
V: TRBV6-6
size: NA
DNA: TGTGCCAGCAGTTATCCCCCGGGTAGCGGGGATACAAAGCAGTATTTT
CDR3: CASSYPPGSGDTKQYF

J: TRBJ1-2
D: NA
V: TRBV4-2
size: NA
DNA: TGTGCCAGCGGCCGATCCCGTTTGAGTCGTTCTAACTATGGCTACACCTTC
CDR3: CASGRSRLSRSNYGYTF

J: TRBJ1-3
D: NA
V: TRBV20-1
size: NA
DNA: TGCAGTGCTATTTTTAACTCTGGAAACACCATATATTTT
CDR3: CSAIFNSGNTIYF

J: TRBJ2-1
D: NA
V: TRBV6-1
size: NA
DNA: TGTGCTGGCTGTGAAGAAGTCGTAGCATACAATGAGCAGTTCTTC
CDR3: CAGCEEVVAYNEQFF

J: TRBJ2-7
D: TRBD2
V: TRBV11-2
size: NA
DNA: TGTGCCAGCAGCATCGGGACTAGCGGGAGGCCAAGCTCCTACGAGCAGTACTTC
CDR3: CASSIGTSGRPSSYEQYF

J: TRBJ2-2
D: NA
V: TRBV11-1
size: NA
DNA: TGTGCCAGCAGCTTGAGGGCGATGGACACCTGGGACCTGTTTTTT
CDR3: CASSLRAMDTWDLFF

J: TRBJ2-1
D: TRBD1
V: TRBV20-1
size: NA
DNA: TGCAGTGCTGGTGAGACAGGGGGCAATGAGCAGTTCTTC
CDR3: CSAGETGGNEQFF

J: TRBJ1-5
D: TRBD1
V: TRBV6-5
size: NA
DNA: TGTGCCTGCAGTTACTCGGACAGGAATCAGCCCCAGCATTTT
CDR3: CACSYSDRNQPQHF

J: TRBJ2-1
D: NA
V: TRBV11-2
size: NA
DNA: TGTGCCAGCAGCAGGGGGATTTCCAATGAGCAGTTCTTC
CDR3: CASSRGISNEQFF

J: TRBJ2-3
D: NA
V: TRBV11-3
size: NA
DNA: TGTGCCAGCAATCACTGGGGAGACACGCAGTATTTT
CDR3: CASNHWGDTQYF

J: TRBJ2-7
D: NA
V: TRBV6-5
size: medium-sized
DNA: TGTGCCAGCAGTTACTCTTTACACCAACAACACGAGCAGTACTTC
CDR3: CASSYSLHQQHEQYF